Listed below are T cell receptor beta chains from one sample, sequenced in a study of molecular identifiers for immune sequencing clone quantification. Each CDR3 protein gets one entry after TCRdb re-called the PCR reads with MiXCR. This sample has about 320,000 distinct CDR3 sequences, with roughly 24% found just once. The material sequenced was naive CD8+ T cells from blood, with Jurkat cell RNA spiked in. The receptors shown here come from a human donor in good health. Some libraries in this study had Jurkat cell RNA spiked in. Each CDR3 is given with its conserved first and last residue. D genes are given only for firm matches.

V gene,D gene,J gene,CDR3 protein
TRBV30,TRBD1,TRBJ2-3,CAWGGGQGTDTQYF
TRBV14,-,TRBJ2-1,CASSPLGVEQFF
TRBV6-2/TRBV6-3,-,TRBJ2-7,CASSWGGEQYF
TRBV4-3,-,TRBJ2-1,CASSQDRGGSYNEQFF
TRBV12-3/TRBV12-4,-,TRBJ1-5,CASSEVYSNQPQHF
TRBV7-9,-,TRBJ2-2,CASSFEGQGTGELFF
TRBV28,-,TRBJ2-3,CATQPGLIDTQYF
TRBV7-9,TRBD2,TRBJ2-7,CASSFSSGAYEQYF
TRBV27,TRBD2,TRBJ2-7,CASNNLAGDYEQYF
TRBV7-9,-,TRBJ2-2,CVGGELFF
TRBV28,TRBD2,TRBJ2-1,CASSSQTVSGGDYNEQFF
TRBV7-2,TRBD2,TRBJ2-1,CASSLPRGLAGGLRQFF
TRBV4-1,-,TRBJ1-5,CASSQAGTGRAGQPQHF
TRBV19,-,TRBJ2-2,CASSVRSAGELFF
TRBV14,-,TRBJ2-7,CASSQGQALEQYF
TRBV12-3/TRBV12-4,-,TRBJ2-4,CASSFEGPGSIQYF
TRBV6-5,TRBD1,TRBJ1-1,CASLHPGGTEAFF
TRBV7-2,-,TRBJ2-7,CASSLALEGWHEQYF
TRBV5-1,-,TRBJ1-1,CASSGTGMNTEAFF
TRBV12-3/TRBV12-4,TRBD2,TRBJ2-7,CASSLASTGTSYEQYF
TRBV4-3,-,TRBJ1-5,CASSQDWGLYQPRHF
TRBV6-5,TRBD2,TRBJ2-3,CASSYRTSATDTQYF
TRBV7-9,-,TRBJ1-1,CASSFEGTEAFF
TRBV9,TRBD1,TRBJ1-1,CASSEDRGLNTEAFF
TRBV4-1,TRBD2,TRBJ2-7,CASSGTSGFVEQYF
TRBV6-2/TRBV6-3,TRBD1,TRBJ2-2,CASSRGTGLAGELFF
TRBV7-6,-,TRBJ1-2,CASSSSTYGYTF
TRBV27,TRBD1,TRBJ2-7,CASSLRQGATYEQYF
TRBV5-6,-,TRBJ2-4,CASSSPQNIQYF
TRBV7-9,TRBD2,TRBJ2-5,CASSQSGGQETQCF
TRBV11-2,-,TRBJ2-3,CASSSNNALALSTDTQYF
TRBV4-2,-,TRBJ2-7,CASSQDPETGRGVEQYF
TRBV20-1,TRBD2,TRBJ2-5,CSARDWREGETQYF
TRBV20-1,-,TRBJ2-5,CSASVPRDQETQYF
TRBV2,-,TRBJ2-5,CASSPVGGTEPQYF
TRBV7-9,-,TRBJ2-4,CASSRAGEAKNIQYF
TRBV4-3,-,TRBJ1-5,CANSQDKTPKQPQHF
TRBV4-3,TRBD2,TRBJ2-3,CASSQELAGVRDTRYF
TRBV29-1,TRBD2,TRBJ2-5,CSVEDVSGRAQETQYF
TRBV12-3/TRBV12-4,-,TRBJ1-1,CASSWGLGEAFF
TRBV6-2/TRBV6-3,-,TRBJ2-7,CASTRGPLEQYF
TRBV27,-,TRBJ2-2,CASSQSTGRIYTGELFF
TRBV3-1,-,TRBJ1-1,CASSLSVGIAEAFF